Each of the 11 T cell receptor beta chains below was sequenced from the same sample in a study of fetal regulatory T cell absence and autoimmunity. TCRdb keeps only in-frame clones here, not all; method: immunoSEQ multiplex PCR. The repertoire holds some 87,000 clones, with 60% to 80% as singletons. Sequenced sample: pancreas tissue. These TCRs come from a male donor with IPEX syndrome.

This clone has a handful of counts. An end of the junction differs from the germline gene, which may be a read error. The rearrangement joins TRBV4-1 to TRBJ2-7; a weak D match, TRBD2 (6 bases). In germline, CDR1 is MGHRA, CDR2 YSYEKL. This CDR3 is built from 15 residues. Written as DNA, the CDR3 is TGCGCCAGCAGCCCCGGACTACTCACCTCCCACGAGCAGTACTTC. Its protein is CASSPGLLTSHEQYF.

The chain recombines TRBV6-5 with TRBJ1-6; D is ambiguous. The CDR3 covers 13 residues. Germline V CDR1 and CDR2: MNHEY, SVGAGI. The ends were cut back, 5 bases at V and 10 bases at J, with 12 bases in the middle. Here the CDR3 DNA reads TGTGCCAGCAGTAGGCCGGGGAACTCACCCCTCCACTTT. This encodes CASSRPGNSPLHF.

This chain uses TRBV9 with TRBJ2-3, with a tentative D call TRBD1 (5 bases). Trimming took 3 bases from V and 4 from J, leaving 9 bases between them. The CDR3 contains 13 residues. Germline values: CDR1 SGDLS, CDR2 YYNGEE. CDR3 region: CASSGRQPDTQYF. The CDR3 bases are TGTGCCAGCAGCGGGAGACAGCCAGATACGCAGTATTTT.

CDR3 bases: TGTGCCAGCAGCAAAGCGCGGGATGAGCAGTTCTTC. It encodes CASSKARDEQFF. This chain links TRBV21-1 with TRBJ2-1; the D call of TRBD2 is as the table states it, not checked on the DNA. TRBV21-1 is a documented pseudogene. This CDR3 comprises 12 residues.

About this clone: This same CDR3 is encoded by further DNA sequences in the sample. The gene calls are TRBV9 and TRBJ1-2; D not certain. The CDR3 length is 12 residues. CDR1 and CDR2 (germline): SGDLS, YYNGEE. Trimming pared 0 bases from V and 4 bases from J, leaving 4 bases between. This CDR3 reads CASSVGGYGYTF. The CDR3 coding sequence is TGTGCCAGCAGCGTAGGGGGCTATGGCTACACCTTC.

The rearrangement links TRBV5-6 to TRBJ1-5; the D is unclear. CDR1 is SGHDT, CDR2 YYEEEE, per germline. This CDR3 is 14 amino acids long. Trimming pared 0 bases from V and 3 bases from J, leaving 7 bases between. DNA of the CDR3: TGTGCCAGCAGCTTGGTAGGGTCCAATCAGCCCCAGCATTTT. Encoded protein: CASSLVGSNQPQHF.

This clone was seen a single time. This rearrangement joins TRBV30 to TRBJ1-2, with D unresolved. The CDR3 spans 13 residues. Germline loops: CDR1 GTSNPN, CDR2 SVGIG (reference sequence). V was trimmed by 5 bases and J by 2 bases, leaving 12 bases between them. The CDR3 loop is CAWLGGLNYGYTF. CDR3 coding DNA: TGTGCCTGGTTGGGAGGACTCAACTATGGCTACACCTTC.

The chain couples TRBV5-6 to TRBJ2-1, with D unclear. The germline V and J ends were trimmed by 0 bases and 5 bases, with 12 bases remaining between them. The CDR3 is 15 residues long. The germline gives CDR1 SGHDT, CDR2 YYEEEE. The CDR3 protein is CASSLGVTAHNEQFF. The CDR3 DNA is TGTGCCAGCAGCTTGGGGGTCACGGCCCACAATGAGCAGTTCTTC.

This clone has a handful of counts. The sample carries other DNA sequences with the same CDR3. The chain has TRBV4-1 and TRBJ2-7; 11 positions agree with TRBD2. Germline V CDR1 and CDR2: MGHRA, YSYEKL. This CDR3 has 15 amino acids. V gave up 1 base and J gave up 2 bases; unmatched junction bases: 1. This CDR3 reads CASSQGLAGTYEQYF. In DNA, the CDR3 is TGCGCCAGCAGCCAAGGACTAGCGGGGACCTACGAGCAGTACTTC.

V usage is TRBV5-4 and J usage is TRBJ2-7, with unresolved D. V lost 0 bases to trimming and J lost 0 bases, with 7 bases between them. CDR1 is SGHNT, CDR2 YYREEE, per germline (reference sequence). CDR3 length: 14 amino acids. CDR3 sequence (DNA): TGTGCCAGCAGCTTGGGGGAAGTCTCCTACGAGCAGTACTTC. Protein product: CASSLGEVSYEQYF.

Only a few counts were recorded for this clone. This rearrangement joins TRBV7-9 to TRBJ1-6; 7 nucleotides align to TRBD1. The V segment lost 4 bases and the J segment 8 bases; nucleotides outside the gene matches: 5. The germline V gene has CDR1 SEHNR and CDR2 FQNEAQ (reference sequence). The CDR3 is made up of 14 amino acids. CDR3 sequence reads: CASSSQGMDSPLHF. The CDR3 DNA sequence: TGTGCCAGCAGCTCACAGGGGATGGATTCACCCCTCCACTTT.